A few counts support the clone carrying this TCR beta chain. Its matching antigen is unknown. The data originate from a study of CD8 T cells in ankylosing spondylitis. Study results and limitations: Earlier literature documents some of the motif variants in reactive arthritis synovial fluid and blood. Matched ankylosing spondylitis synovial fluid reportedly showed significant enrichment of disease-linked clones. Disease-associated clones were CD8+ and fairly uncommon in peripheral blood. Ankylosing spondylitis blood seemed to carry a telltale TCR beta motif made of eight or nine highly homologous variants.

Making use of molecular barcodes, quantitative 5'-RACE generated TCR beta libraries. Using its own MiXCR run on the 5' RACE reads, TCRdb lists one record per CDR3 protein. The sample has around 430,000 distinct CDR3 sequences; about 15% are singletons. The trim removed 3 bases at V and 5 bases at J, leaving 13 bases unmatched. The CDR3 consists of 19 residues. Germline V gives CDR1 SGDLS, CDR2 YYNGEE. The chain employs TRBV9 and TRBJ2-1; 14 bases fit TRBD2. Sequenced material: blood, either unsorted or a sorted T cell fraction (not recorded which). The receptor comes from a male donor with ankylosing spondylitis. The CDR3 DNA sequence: TGTGCCAGCAGCGCCTCGCCGCCAGGACTAGCGGGAGGAGACAATGAGCAGTTCTTC. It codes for CASSASPPGLAGGDNEQFF.